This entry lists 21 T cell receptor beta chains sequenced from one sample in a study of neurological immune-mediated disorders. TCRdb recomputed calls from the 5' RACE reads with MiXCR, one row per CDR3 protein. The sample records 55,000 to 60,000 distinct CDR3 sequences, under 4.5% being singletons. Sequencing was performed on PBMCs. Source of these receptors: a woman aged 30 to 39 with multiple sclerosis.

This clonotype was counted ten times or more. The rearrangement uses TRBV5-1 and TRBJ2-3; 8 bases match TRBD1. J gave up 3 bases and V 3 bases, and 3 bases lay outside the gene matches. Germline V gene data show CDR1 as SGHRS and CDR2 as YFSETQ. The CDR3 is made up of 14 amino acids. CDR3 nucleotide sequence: TGCGCCAGCAGCTCGGGGGACAGGACAGATACGCAGTATTTT. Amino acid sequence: CASSSGDRTDTQYF. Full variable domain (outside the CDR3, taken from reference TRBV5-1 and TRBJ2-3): KAGVTQTPRYLIKTRGQQVTLSCSPISGHRSVSWYQQTPGQGLQFLFEYFSETQRNKGNFPGRFSGRQFSNSRSEMNVSTLELGDSALYLCASSSGDRTDTQYFGPGTRLTVL.

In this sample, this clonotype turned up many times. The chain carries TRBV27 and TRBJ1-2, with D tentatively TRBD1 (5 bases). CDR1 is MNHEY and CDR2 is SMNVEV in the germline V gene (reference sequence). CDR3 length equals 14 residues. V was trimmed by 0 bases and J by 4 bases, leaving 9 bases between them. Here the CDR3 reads CASSLSPGGYGYTF. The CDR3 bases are TGTGCCAGCAGTTTATCTCCGGGGGGCTATGGCTACACCTTC.

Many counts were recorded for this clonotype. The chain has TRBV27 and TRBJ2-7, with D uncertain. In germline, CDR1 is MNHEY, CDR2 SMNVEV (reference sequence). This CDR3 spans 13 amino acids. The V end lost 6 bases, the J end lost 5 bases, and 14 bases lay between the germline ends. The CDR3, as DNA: TGTGCCAGCAGCCTAGATGGGGTCGACGAGCAGTACTTC. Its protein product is CASSLDGVDEQYF.

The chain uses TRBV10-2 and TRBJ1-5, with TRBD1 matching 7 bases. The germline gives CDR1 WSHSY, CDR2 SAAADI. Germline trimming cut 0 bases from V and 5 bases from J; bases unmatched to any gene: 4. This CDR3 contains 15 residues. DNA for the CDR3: TGCGCCAGCAGTGAGTCGCGACAGGGCCATCAGCCCCAGCATTTT. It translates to CASSESRQGHQPQHF.

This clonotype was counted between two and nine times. The CDR3 sequence is CASSYGQGARYEQYF. As DNA, the CDR3 is TGTGCCAGCAGTTACGGTCAGGGGGCAAGGTACGAGCAGTACTTC. The rearrangement uses TRBV6-5 and TRBJ2-7; 8 bases are shared with TRBD1. With 2 bases clipped from V and 4 bases from J, the junction kept 7 bases outside the gene matches. CDR3 size: 15 residues. CDR1 MNHEY and CDR2 SVGAGI come from the germline V gene.

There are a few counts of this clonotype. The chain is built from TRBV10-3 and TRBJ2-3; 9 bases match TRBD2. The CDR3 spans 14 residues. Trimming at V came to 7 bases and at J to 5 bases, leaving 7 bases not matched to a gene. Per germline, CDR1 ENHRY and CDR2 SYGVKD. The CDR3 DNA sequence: TGTGCCATCATGACACGAGCGGGGGGAGATACGCAGTATTTT. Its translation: CAIMTRAGGDTQYF.

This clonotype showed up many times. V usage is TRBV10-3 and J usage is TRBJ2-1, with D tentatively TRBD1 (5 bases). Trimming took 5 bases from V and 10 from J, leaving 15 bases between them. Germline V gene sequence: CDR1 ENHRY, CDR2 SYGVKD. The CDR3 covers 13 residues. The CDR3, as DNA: TGTGCCATCAGTAAAACCTTGACAGAGGAGCAGTTCTTC. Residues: CAISKTLTEEQFF.

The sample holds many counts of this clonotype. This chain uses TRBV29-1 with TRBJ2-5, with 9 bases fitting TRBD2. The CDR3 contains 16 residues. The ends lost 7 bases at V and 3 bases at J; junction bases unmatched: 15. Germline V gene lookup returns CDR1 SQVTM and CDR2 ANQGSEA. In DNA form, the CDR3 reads TGCAGCGCTAGGAGTAGCGGGAGCGTGAAAAAAGAGACCCAGTACTTC. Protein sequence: CSARSSGSVKKETQYF. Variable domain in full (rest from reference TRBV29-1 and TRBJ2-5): SAVISQKPSRDICQRGTSLTIQCQVDSQVTMMFWYRQQPGQSLTLIATANQGSEATYESGFVIDKFPISRPNLTFSTLTVSNMSPEDSSIYLCSARSSGSVKKETQYFGPGTRLLVL.

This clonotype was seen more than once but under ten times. For the CDR3, the DNA is TGTGCCAGCTCACCGACAGGGGCCTCCGGGGAGCAGTACTTC. This encodes CASSPTGASGEQYF. The V gene is TRBV18, the J gene TRBJ2-7; TRBD1 agrees at 8 bases. Germline CDR1 reads KGHSH; CDR2 reads LQKENI. The CDR3 spans 14 residues. The ends lost 3 bases at V and 7 bases at J; junction bases unmatched: 8.

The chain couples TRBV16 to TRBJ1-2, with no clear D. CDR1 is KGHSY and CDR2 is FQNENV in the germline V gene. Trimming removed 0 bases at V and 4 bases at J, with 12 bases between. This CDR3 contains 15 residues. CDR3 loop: CASSQSMGSGYGYTF. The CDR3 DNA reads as TGTGCCAGCAGCCAATCTATGGGCAGTGGCTATGGCTACACCTTC. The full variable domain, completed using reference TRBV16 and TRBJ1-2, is GEEVAQTPKHLVRGEGQKAKLYCAPIKGHSYVFWYQQVLKNEFKFLISFQNENVFDETGMPKERFSAKCLPNSPCSLEIQATKLEDSAVYFCASSQSMGSGYGYTFGSGTRLTVV.

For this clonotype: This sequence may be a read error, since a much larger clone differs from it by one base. CDR3 loop: CASSSATGQEAFF. The CDR3 DNA reads as TGCGCCAGCAGCTCCGCTACGGGACAGGAAGCTTTCTTT. This chain joins TRBV5-1 and TRBJ1-1; 7 nucleotides match TRBD1. Germline V gene lookup returns CDR1 SGHRS and CDR2 YFSETQ. The CDR3 loop spans 13 amino acids. V was pared by 3 bases and J by 8 bases, with 7 bases of the junction left unmatched.

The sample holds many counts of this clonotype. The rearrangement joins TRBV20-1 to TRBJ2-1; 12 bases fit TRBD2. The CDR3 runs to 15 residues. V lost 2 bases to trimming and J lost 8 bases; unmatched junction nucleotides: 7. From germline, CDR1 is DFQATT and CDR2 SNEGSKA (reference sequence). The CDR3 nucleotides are TGCAGTGCTAGAAATCCTAGCGGGAGGGTCGATGAGCAGTTCTTC. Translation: CSARNPSGRVDEQFF.

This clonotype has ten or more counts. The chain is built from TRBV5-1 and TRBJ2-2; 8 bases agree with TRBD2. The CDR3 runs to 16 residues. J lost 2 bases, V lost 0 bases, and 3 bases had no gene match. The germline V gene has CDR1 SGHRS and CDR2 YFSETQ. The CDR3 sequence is CASSLVTSGNTGELFF. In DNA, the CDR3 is TGCGCCAGCAGCTTGGTCACTAGCGGAAACACCGGGGAGCTGTTTTTT. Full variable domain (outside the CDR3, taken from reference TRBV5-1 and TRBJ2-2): KAGVTQTPRYLIKTRGQQVTLSCSPISGHRSVSWYQQTPGQGLQFLFEYFSETQRNKGNFPGRFSGRQFSNSRSEMNVSTLELGDSALYLCASSLVTSGNTGELFFGEGSRLTVL.

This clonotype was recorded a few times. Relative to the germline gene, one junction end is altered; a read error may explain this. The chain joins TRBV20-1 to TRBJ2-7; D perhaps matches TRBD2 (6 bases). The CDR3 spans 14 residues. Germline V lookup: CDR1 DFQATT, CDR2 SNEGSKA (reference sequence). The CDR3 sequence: CSATHGRDFYERYF. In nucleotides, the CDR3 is TGCAGTGCGACTCACGGCAGGGACTTCTACGAGCGGTACTTC.

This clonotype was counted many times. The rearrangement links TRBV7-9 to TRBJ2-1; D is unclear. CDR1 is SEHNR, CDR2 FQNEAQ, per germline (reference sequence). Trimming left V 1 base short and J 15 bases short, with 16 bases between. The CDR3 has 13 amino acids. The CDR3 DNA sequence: TGTGCCAGCAGCTTAGACGCCCCCTCTCGTAGGTTCTTC. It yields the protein CASSLDAPSRRFF.

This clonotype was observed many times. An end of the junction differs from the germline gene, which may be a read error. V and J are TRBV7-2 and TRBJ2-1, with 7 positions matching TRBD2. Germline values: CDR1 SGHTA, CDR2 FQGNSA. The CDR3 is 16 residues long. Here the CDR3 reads CASSWPGGSSHNEQFF. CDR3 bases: TGTGCCAGCAGCTGGCCCGGCGGGAGCTCCCACAATGAGCAGTTCTTC.

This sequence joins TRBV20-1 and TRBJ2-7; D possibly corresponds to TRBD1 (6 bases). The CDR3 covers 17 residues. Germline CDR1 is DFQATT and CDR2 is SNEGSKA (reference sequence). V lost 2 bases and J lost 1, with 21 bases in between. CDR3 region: CSARWTVAGIWSYEQYF. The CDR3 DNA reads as TGCAGTGCTAGATGGACAGTAGCCGGGATTTGGTCCTACGAGCAGTACTTC.

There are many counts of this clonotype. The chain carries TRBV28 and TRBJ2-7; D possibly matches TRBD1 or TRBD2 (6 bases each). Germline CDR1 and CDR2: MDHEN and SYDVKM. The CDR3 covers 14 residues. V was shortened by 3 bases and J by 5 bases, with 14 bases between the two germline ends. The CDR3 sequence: CASSLRGAGDEQYF. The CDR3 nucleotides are TGTGCCAGCAGTTTGAGGGGGGCCGGGGACGAGCAGTACTTC.

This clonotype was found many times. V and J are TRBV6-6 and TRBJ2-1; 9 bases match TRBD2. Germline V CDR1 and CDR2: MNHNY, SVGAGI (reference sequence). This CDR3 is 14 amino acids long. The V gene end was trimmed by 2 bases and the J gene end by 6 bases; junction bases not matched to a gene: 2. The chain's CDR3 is CASSYPTSGNEQFF. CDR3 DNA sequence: TGTGCCAGCAGTTACCCGACTAGCGGCAATGAGCAGTTCTTC.

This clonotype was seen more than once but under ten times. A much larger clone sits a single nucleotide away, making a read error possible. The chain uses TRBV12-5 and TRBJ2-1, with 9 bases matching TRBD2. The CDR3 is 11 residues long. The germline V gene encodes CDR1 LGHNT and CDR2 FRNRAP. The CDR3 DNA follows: TGTGTTAGTGGCCTAGCGGGAGAGCAGTTCTTC. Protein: CVSGLAGEQFF.

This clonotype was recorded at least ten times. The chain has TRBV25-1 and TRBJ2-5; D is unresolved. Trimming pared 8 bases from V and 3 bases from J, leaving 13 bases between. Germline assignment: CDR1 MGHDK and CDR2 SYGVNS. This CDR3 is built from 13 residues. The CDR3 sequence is CASSWSGKETQYF. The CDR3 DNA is TGTGCCAGCTCCTGGTCAGGAAAAGAGACCCAGTACTTC.